These 29 T cell receptor beta chains originate from one sample sequenced in a study of control samples from healthy donors and cancer patients. TCRdb's table, derived via immunoSEQ multiplex PCR, lists solely in-frame clones and lacks some. The profile shows some 120,000 clones, about nine tenths of them singletons. Source material: blood. Source of these receptors: a man between 18 and 35 years old in good health.

This clone was counted a few times. The V and J genes are TRBV10-1 and TRBJ2-7; a weak D match, TRBD2 (6 bases). CDR3 length: 14 amino acids. Germline values: CDR1 WNHNN, CDR2 SYGVQD (reference sequence). Between the trimmed V and J ends, which lost 6 bases and 2 bases, there was a span of 14 bases. CDR3 residues: CASSHGTGAYEQYF. The CDR3 DNA reads TGCGCCAGCAGCCACGGGACGGGAGCCTACGAGCAGTACTTC.

CDR3 in amino acids: CASRGSGTGREKLFF. The DNA of the CDR3 is TGTGCCAGCAGAGGATCCGGGACAGGGAGGGAAAAACTGTTTTTT. This sequence joins TRBV28 and TRBJ1-4, with TRBD1 matching over 9 bases. CDR3 length: 15 residues. V lost 6 bases to trimming and J lost 8 bases; unmatched junction nucleotides: 10. Germline V gene lookup returns CDR1 MDHEN and CDR2 SYDVKM.

This rearrangement joins TRBV4-1 to TRBJ1-4, with D possibly matching TRBD1 (5 bases). This CDR3 region has 13 residues. Trimming took 5 bases from V and 4 from J, leaving 8 bases between them. Germline-derived CDR1 and CDR2 are MGHRA and YSYEKL. CDR3 sequence reads: CASSATVNEKLFF. In nucleotides, the CDR3 is TGCGCCAGCAGCGCGACAGTTAATGAAAAACTGTTTTTT.

V gene TRBV9 combines with J gene TRBJ1-3; D remains unclear. The CDR3 sequence is 15 residues long. The germline gives CDR1 SGDLS, CDR2 YYNGEE. Between the trimmed V and J ends, which lost 0 bases and 4 bases, there was a span of 11 bases. The DNA for the CDR3 is TGTGCCAGCAGCGTAGACCCGGGTACGGGAAACACCATATATTTT. Protein sequence: CASSVDPGTGNTIYF. Complete variable domain (other parts from reference TRBV9 and TRBJ1-3): DSGVTQTPKHLITATGQRVTLRCSPRSGDLSVYWYQQSLDQGLQFLIQYYNGEERAKGNILERFSAQQFPDLHSELNLSSLELGDSALYFCASSVDPGTGNTIYFGEGSWLTVV.

The chain couples TRBV7-9 to TRBJ1-2; 7 positions agree with TRBD1. CDR1 and CDR2 (germline): SEHNR, FQNEAQ (reference sequence). V lost 7 bases, J lost 6 bases, and 17 bases stayed unmatched. This CDR3 spans 16 amino acids. CDR3 amino acids: CASTLQGGVLFDGYTF. CDR3 nucleotides: TGTGCCAGCACCCTCCAGGGGGGTGTGTTATTTGATGGCTACACCTTC.

CDR3 DNA: TGTGCCAGCAGCTTGGGCGTGGGGGTAACCCCCTACGAGCAGTACGTC. Translating it yields CASSLGVGVTPYEQYV. J is TRBJ2-7 and V is TRBV7-9; D assignment may be TRBD1 or TRBD2 (5 bases each). There are 16 residues in the CDR3. The V end lost 3 bases, the J end lost 2 bases, and 17 bases lay between the germline ends. Germline lookup yields CDR1 SEHNR and CDR2 FQNEAQ (reference sequence).

This sequence joins TRBV29-1 and TRBJ2-1, with D maybe TRBD1 (6 bases). Per the germline V gene, CDR1 is SQVTM and CDR2 is ANQGSEA. This CDR3 spans 15 amino acids. V lost 6 bases to trimming and J lost 6 bases, with 21 bases between them. The CDR3 sequence: CSVVHREERTNEQFF. CDR3 coding DNA: TGCAGCGTGGTCCACAGGGAAGAGAGGACCAATGAGCAGTTCTTC.

This clone was seen more than once but under ten times. This chain uses TRBV2 with TRBJ1-2, with D possibly TRBD1 on 5 matching bases. The CDR3 totals 13 residues. Trimming took 2 bases from V and 8 from J, leaving 12 bases between them. Per germline, CDR1 SNHLY and CDR2 FYNNEI. In DNA, the CDR3 is TGTGCCAGCAGTGAAAGGGGTATCCGAGGCTACACCTTC. This sequence encodes CASSERGIRGYTF.

V gene TRBV20-1 combines with J gene TRBJ2-1; unclear D gene. Trimming stripped 5 bases from V and 6 bases from J, with 5 bases between. The CDR3 covers 10 residues. From germline, CDR1 is DFQATT and CDR2 SNEGSKA (reference sequence). CDR3 sequence reads: CSAPGNEQFF. The CDR3 DNA sequence: TGCAGTGCTCCTGGCAATGAGCAGTTCTTC.

This CDR3 reads CASSEDRRIDQPQHF. DNA of the CDR3: TGTGCCAGCAGTGAGGACCGGAGAATCGATCAGCCCCAGCATTTT. The V and J genes are TRBV2 and TRBJ1-5; no clear D. The CDR3 length is 15 residues. From germline, CDR1 is SNHLY and CDR2 FYNNEI. The germline V and J ends were trimmed by 3 bases and 5 bases, with 14 bases remaining between them. Combining the CDR3 with reference TRBV2 and TRBJ1-5 gives the whole variable domain EPEVTQTPSHQVTQMGQEVILRCVPISNHLYFYWYRQILGQKVEFLVSFYNNEISEKSEIFDDQFSVERPDGSNFTLKIRSTKLEDSAMYFCASSEDRRIDQPQHFGDGTRLSIL.

The chain employs TRBV9 and TRBJ2-1, with D perhaps given as TRBD1 or TRBD2 (5 bases each). This CDR3 has 18 amino acids. Germline CDR1 and CDR2: SGDLS and YYNGEE. Deletions cut 3 bases from V and 0 bases from J, with 19 bases between. CDR3 in amino acids: CASSETGRPAVSYNEQFF. CDR3 DNA: TGTGCCAGCAGCGAGACGGGACGCCCGGCGGTCTCCTACAATGAGCAGTTCTTC.

This clone came up a few times. This chain uses TRBV5-1 with TRBJ2-1, with 7 bases lining up with TRBD2. The CDR3 is 14 amino acids. The trim removed 0 bases at V and 8 bases at J, leaving 5 bases unmatched. Germline V CDR1 and CDR2: SGHRS, YFSETQ. The CDR3 nucleotides read TGCGCCAGCAGCTTGGCGGGAGGATACGATGAGCAGTTCTTC. Translated, it gives CASSLAGGYDEQFF.

V is TRBV14 and J is TRBJ1-1, with a tentative D call TRBD1 (6 bases). Deletions cut 1 base from V and 1 base from J, with 13 bases between. This CDR3 contains 16 residues. The germline gives CDR1 SGHDN, CDR2 FVKESK. The CDR3 nucleotides read TGTGCCAGCAGCCAAGCAAGCGTAGGGGGGAACACTGAAGCTTTCTTT. Protein product: CASSQASVGGNTEAFF.

The V call is TRBV27, the J call TRBJ2-1; D call uncertain. Trimming pared 3 bases from V and 2 bases from J, leaving 11 bases between. This CDR3 contains 15 residues. From germline, CDR1 is MNHEY and CDR2 SMNVEV (reference sequence). The CDR3 nucleotides read TGTGCCAGCAGTTTCGCCCCCGCGGCCTACAATGAGCAGTTCTTC. Amino acids: CASSFAPAAYNEQFF.

The rearrangement joins TRBV5-1 to TRBJ1-4; 7 nucleotides agree with TRBD1. With 4 bases clipped from V and 0 bases from J, the junction kept 3 bases outside the gene matches. The CDR3 spans 15 residues. Germline V gene data show CDR1 as SGHRS and CDR2 as YFSETQ. The CDR3 nucleotides read TGCGCCAGCAGCATCGGACAGGCAACTAATGAAAAACTGTTTTTT. This codes for CASSIGQATNEKLFF.

The chain has TRBV4-1 and TRBJ2-7; no clear D. The CDR3 spans 15 residues. Trimming left V 0 bases short and J 2 bases short, with 11 bases between. Germline CDR1 reads MGHRA; CDR2 reads YSYEKL. The CDR3, as DNA: TGCGCCAGCAGCCAAGAGCCATCGCCACCCTACGAGCAGTACTTC. It is translated as CASSQEPSPPYEQYF.

This clone was seen only a few times. The junction departs from the called germline gene at one end, perhaps through a read error. The chain recombines TRBV30 with TRBJ2-3, with D possibly being TRBD2 (5 bases). The CDR3 runs to 13 residues. Germline V lookup: CDR1 GTSNPN, CDR2 SVGIG (reference sequence). CDR3 bases: TGTGCCTGGACACGGGGAAGGACTGGCAGTTTAGATTTT. Encoded protein: CAWTRGRTGSLDF.

The J gene is TRBJ2-1, the V gene TRBV30; a possible D gene is TRBD2 (5 bases). Trimming pared 4 bases from V and 5 bases from J, leaving 15 bases between. This CDR3 is 14 amino acids long. Germline values: CDR1 GTSNPN, CDR2 SVGIG (reference sequence). In DNA form, the CDR3 reads TGTGCCTGGAATGGTTGGGAGCCAAACAATGAGCAGTTCTTC. Protein product: CAWNGWEPNNEQFF.

The rearrangement joins TRBV5-4 to TRBJ1-4, with D perhaps TRBD1 (6 bases). The CDR3 extends over 16 amino acids. The germline V gene encodes CDR1 SGHNT and CDR2 YYREEE (reference sequence). Trimming left V 4 bases short and J 0 bases short, with 13 bases between. CDR3 nucleotides: TGTGCCAGCAGCCTCAGGGGCATGGCAACTAATGAAAAACTGTTTTTT. This sequence encodes CASSLRGMATNEKLFF.

This clone is classed as medium-sized. The chain uses TRBV10-1 and TRBJ2-3, with 10 bases matching TRBD2. Germline CDR1 WNHNN, CDR2 SYGVQD (reference sequence). This CDR3 has 14 amino acids. Losses at the gene ends were 6 bases for V and 0 bases for J; bases not matched to a gene: 0. The CDR3 region is CASRTSGSTDTQYF. CDR3 in DNA: TGCGCCAGCAGGACTAGCGGGAGCACAGATACGCAGTATTTT.

This chain uses TRBV12-5 with TRBJ2-5, with D tentatively TRBD1 or TRBD2 (5 bases each). Between the trimmed V and J ends, which lost 0 bases and 3 bases, there was a span of 11 bases. This CDR3 is built from 15 residues. Germline CDR1 and CDR2: LGHNT and FRNRAP. CDR3: CASGLVTGTEETQYF. The CDR3 bases are TGTGCTAGTGGTTTGGTAACCGGGACCGAAGAGACCCAGTACTTC.

The chain is built from TRBV11-2 and TRBJ2-1; 8 bases map to TRBD1. This CDR3 comprises 17 residues. Losses at the gene ends were 1 base for V and 10 bases for J; bases not matched to a gene: 15. Per germline, CDR1 SGHAT and CDR2 FQNNGV. The CDR3 loop reads CASSLVRRGQGAWEQFF. The CDR3 DNA reads as TGTGCCAGCAGCTTAGTCCGGCGAGGGCAGGGGGCGTGGGAGCAGTTCTTC.

This sequence joins TRBV20-1 and TRBJ2-1, with 7 nucleotides matching TRBD2. The V segment lost 3 bases and the J segment 2 bases; nucleotides outside the gene matches: 10. Germline V gene data show CDR1 as DFQATT and CDR2 as SNEGSKA (reference sequence). CDR3 size: 16 residues. The CDR3 reads CSASRRASGPYNEQFF. The CDR3 DNA follows: TGCAGTGCTAGTAGAAGAGCTAGCGGTCCCTACAATGAGCAGTTCTTC.

A few counts support this clone. The V and J genes are TRBV12-3 or TRBV12-4 and TRBJ2-5; D is uncertain. V lost 7 bases, J lost 7 bases, and 16 bases lay in between. The CDR3 loop spans 13 amino acids. The CDR3 is CASNSGSSGTQYF. DNA for the CDR3: TGTGCCAGCAATTCCGGTAGCTCTGGGACCCAGTACTTC.

A single count supports this clone. V gene TRBV29-1 combines with J gene TRBJ2-7; a possible D gene is TRBD2 (5 bases). This CDR3 spans 14 amino acids. Germline CDR1 is SQVTM and CDR2 is ANQGSEA. Trimming took 1 base from V and 0 from J, leaving 10 bases between them. The CDR3 bases are TGCAGCGTTGAAGTCCAGGACTTCTCCTACGAGCAGTACTTC. Translated: CSVEVQDFSYEQYF.

The chain uses TRBV5-6 and TRBJ1-2; 9 positions match TRBD1. This CDR3 is 16 amino acids long. V dropped 4 bases and J dropped 8; count of bases not matched to a gene: 15. Germline assignment: CDR1 SGHDT and CDR2 YYEEEE. The CDR3 region is CASSPVGQGILPGYTF. DNA of the CDR3: TGTGCCAGCAGCCCAGTTGGACAGGGGATACTTCCGGGCTACACCTTC.

V is TRBV2 and J is TRBJ2-5, with D perhaps being TRBD1 or TRBD2 (5 bases each). The CDR3 loop spans 16 amino acids. Germline-derived CDR1 and CDR2 are SNHLY and FYNNEI. Trimming took 1 base from V and 5 from J, leaving 17 bases between them. The CDR3 here is CASSEVGTLARETQYF. CDR3 nucleotides: TGTGCCAGCAGTGAAGTAGGGACCCTAGCACGGGAGACCCAGTACTTC.

The chain has TRBV13 and TRBJ2-1; 11 nucleotides align to TRBD2. The CDR3 totals 17 residues. Germline V gene lookup returns CDR1 PRHDT and CDR2 FYEKMQ (reference sequence). V shed 5 bases, J shed 9 bases, and the junction held 15 bases outside the gene matches. CDR3 region: CASSPYLLAGGKVEQFF. CDR3 in DNA: TGTGCCAGCAGCCCCTACCTCCTAGCGGGAGGCAAAGTTGAGCAGTTCTTC.

The chain joins TRBV19 to TRBJ1-5; TRBD1 agrees at 8 bases. The J segment lost 3 bases and the V segment lost 7 bases, leaving 8 bases of the junction unmatched. Per the germline V gene, CDR1 is LNHDA and CDR2 is SQIVND (reference sequence). The CDR3 contains 15 residues. The CDR3 nucleotides are TGTGCCAGTAACTCCAGGGGGCTTGTCAATCAGCCCCAGCATTTT. It translates to CASNSRGLVNQPQHF.